Listed below are T cell receptor beta chains from one sample, sequenced in a study of beta chain features in type 1 diabetes. Method: immunoSEQ multiplex PCR; TCRdb's copy keeps in-frame clones and lacks some. The sample shows around 500,000 clones, 10% to 12% of them seen only once. Sequenced material: naive CD4+ T cells from blood. The source is a woman younger than 35 in good health. CDR3s include the opening cysteine and the closing phenylalanine or tryptophan. A D gene is named only where the DNA matches it firmly. The size of a clone is reported for some rows only, either as once, few or many, or as a class for expanded clones.

j_gene,abundance,v_gene,d_gene,CDR3nt,CDR3aa
TRBJ1-1,NA,TRBV9,NA,TGTGCCAGCAGCACAAGTCCCGGGGAACCCACTGAAGCTTTCTTT,CASSTSPGEPTEAFF
TRBJ2-1,few,TRBV7-3,TRBD1,TGTGCCAGCAGCGCGACAGGGTACGATGAGCAGTTCTTC,CASSATGYDEQFF
TRBJ2-5,few,TRBV7-2,NA,TGTGCCAGCAGCCGAACCCTTGCGGAGACCCAGTACTTC,CASSRTLAETQYF
TRBJ1-1,NA,TRBV21-1,NA,TGTGCCAGCAGCAAAACGAACAGTATGAACACTGAAGCTTTCTTT,CASSKTNSMNTEAFF
TRBJ1-2,few,TRBV28,NA,TGTGCCAGCAGTTTACATAGTTTGGGCTACACCTTC,CASSLHSLGYTF
TRBJ2-1,few,TRBV9,NA,TGTGCCAGCATCTTTATCAAGGGTACCAATGAGCAGTTCTTC,CASIFIKGTNEQFF
TRBJ1-3,few,TRBV9,NA,TGTGCCAGCAGCGTTTCTGCCCCGGGCAGTGGAAACACCATATATTTT,CASSVSAPGSGNTIYF
TRBJ2-4,NA,TRBV30,TRBD2,TGTGCCTGGAGTGGACTAGCGCGGAAAAACATTCAGTACTTC,CAWSGLARKNIQYF
TRBJ1-2,few,TRBV7-2,TRBD1,TGTGCCAGCAGCTCAGGGGGGCCTGGCTACACCTTC,CASSSGGPGYTF
TRBJ1-2,NA,TRBV27,NA,TGTGCCAGCAGTTTATCTGGGGTAGGCTACACCTTC,CASSLSGVGYTF
TRBJ2-3,NA,TRBV2,TRBD1,TGTGCCAGCAGTAGGACAGGCCCAGATACGCAGTATTTT,CASSRTGPDTQYF
TRBJ1-1,NA,TRBV18,NA,TGTGCCAGCTCACCACAGAGTCTTGCTGAAGCTTTCTTT,CASSPQSLAEAFF
TRBJ2-1,NA,TRBV2,NA,TGTGCCAGCAGGACCGCAGGACTTGTCAATGAGCAGTTCTTC,CASRTAGLVNEQFF
TRBJ1-5,NA,TRBV7-9,NA,TGTGCCAGCAGCCAAGGGGGCAATCAGCCCCAGCATTTT,CASSQGGNQPQHF
TRBJ2-1,few,TRBV5-1,NA,TGCGCCAGCTCCAGACAGGAAGACAATGAGCAGTTCTTC,CASSRQEDNEQFF
TRBJ2-1,few,TRBV5-5,NA,TGTGCCAGCAGCCGGGGCCGAGGGAATGAGCAGTTCTTC,CASSRGRGNEQFF